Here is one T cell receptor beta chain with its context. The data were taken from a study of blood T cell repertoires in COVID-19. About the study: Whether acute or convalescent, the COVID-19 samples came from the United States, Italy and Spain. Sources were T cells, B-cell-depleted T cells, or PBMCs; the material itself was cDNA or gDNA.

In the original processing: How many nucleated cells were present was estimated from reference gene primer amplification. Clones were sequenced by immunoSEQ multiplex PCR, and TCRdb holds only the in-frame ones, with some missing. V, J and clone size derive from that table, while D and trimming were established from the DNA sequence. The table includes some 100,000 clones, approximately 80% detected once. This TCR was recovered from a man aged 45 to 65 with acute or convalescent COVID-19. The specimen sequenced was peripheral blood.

This CDR3 reads CASSLDWRDKAFF. The CDR3 DNA sequence: TGTGCCAGCAGTTTAGACTGGAGGGATAAGGCTTTCTTT. The gene calls are TRBV12-3 or TRBV12-4 and TRBJ1-1, with unresolved D. V gave up 1 base and J gave up 11 bases, with 14 bases separating them. The CDR3 totals 13 residues.